A single sample gave rise to the 17 T cell receptor beta chains below, sequenced in a study of graft-versus-host responses after intestinal transplantation. Antigens of these TCRs are unknown. Method: immunoSEQ multiplex PCR; TCRdb's copy keeps in-frame clones and lacks some. The repertoire holds about 85,000 clones, 75% to 95% seen once, with about 7.3% in the top ten. The source material was unstimulated CD8+ T cells sorted from spleen or lymph node cells, sampled before transplant. These receptors originate from a human donor who was the organ donor for an intestinal transplant.

The chain recombines TRBV14 with TRBJ2-7, with D hard to call. Germline V gives CDR1 SGHDN, CDR2 FVKESK. V lost 3 bases, J lost 3 bases, and 9 bases lay in between. The CDR3 has 13 residues. The CDR3 loop is CASSHGQFYEQYF. The CDR3, as DNA: TGTGCCAGCAGCCATGGGCAATTCTACGAGCAGTACTTC.

This clone appeared a single time. J is TRBJ2-5 and V is TRBV29-1; D is perhaps TRBD2 (5 bases). Germline CDR1 reads SQVTM; CDR2 reads ANQGSEA. The CDR3 extends over 12 amino acids. The ends were cut back, 8 bases at V and 4 bases at J, with 14 bases in the middle. As DNA, the CDR3 is TGCAGCACGGCGGGTCCCGCAGAGACCCAGTACTTC. Residues: CSTAGPAETQYF. The whole variable domain, remainder taken from reference TRBV29-1 and TRBJ2-5, is SAVISQKPSRDICQRGTSLTIQCQVDSQVTMMFWYRQQPGQSLTLIATANQGSEATYESGFVIDKFPISRPNLTFSTLTVSNMSPEDSSIYLCSTAGPAETQYFGPGTRLLVL.

The chain links TRBV11-3 to TRBJ2-7; the D is unclear. The germline CDR1 and CDR2 sequences are SGHNT and YENEEA. V lost 5 bases to trimming and J lost 2 bases, with 16 bases between them. The CDR3 is 15 amino acids. CDR3 sequence (DNA): TGTGCCAGCAGCGAAGGCCGAGGCTTTACCTACGAGCAGTACTTC. This codes for CASSEGRGFTYEQYF.

This clone was picked up one time. The chain links TRBV6-5 to TRBJ1-4, with D possibly TRBD1 on 6 matching bases. V was pared by 6 bases and J by 8 bases, with 19 bases between. CDR3 length: 15 residues. Germline loops: CDR1 MNHEY, CDR2 SVGAGI. DNA for the CDR3: TGTGCCAGCAGCCAGGGGTTCGGGGGCCAGGAAAAACTGTTTTTT. It is translated as CASSQGFGGQEKLFF.

The V and J genes are TRBV27 and TRBJ2-1; TRBD2 aligns across 8 bases. The CDR3 loop spans 12 amino acids. Germline-derived CDR1 and CDR2 are MNHEY and SMNVEV (reference sequence). V lost 6 bases and J lost 8; bases outside the gene matches: 3. The CDR3 sequence: CASSMTSDEQFF. CDR3 sequence (DNA): TGTGCCAGCAGCATGACTAGCGATGAGCAGTTCTTC.

The chain recombines TRBV7-3 with TRBJ2-3; D is ambiguous. Per the germline V gene, CDR1 is SGHTA and CDR2 is FQGTGA. The CDR3 has 14 residues. V was cut by 1 base and J by 2 bases, with 7 bases left in between. The DNA for the CDR3 is TGTGCCAGCAGCTTAATGGGGAACACAGATACGCAGTATTTT. Translated: CASSLMGNTDTQYF.

The J gene is TRBJ2-7, the V gene TRBV6-5, with a weak D call TRBD1 (7 bases). The CDR3 contains 16 residues. CDR1 MNHEY and CDR2 SVGAGI come from the germline V gene. Between the trimmed V and J ends, which lost 4 bases and 3 bases, there was a span of 19 bases. The CDR3 DNA is TGTGCCAGCAGTTCCACGACCCAGGGGGGCCTCTACGAGCAGTACTTC. Protein: CASSSTTQGGLYEQYF.

This chain links TRBV9 with TRBJ2-4; 14 nucleotides agree with TRBD2. The J segment lost 7 bases and the V segment lost 4 bases, leaving 10 bases of the junction unmatched. The CDR3 is 17 amino acids. Germline V gene lookup returns CDR1 SGDLS and CDR2 YYNGEE. The DNA for the CDR3 is TGTGCCAGCAGCCCCCGGACTAGCGGGGGGTTTGGGAACATTCAGTACTTC. This encodes CASSPRTSGGFGNIQYF.

The rearrangement joins TRBV5-6 to TRBJ1-5; possible D gene TRBD1, 5 bases. The V end lost 2 bases, the J end lost 1 base, and 10 bases lay between the germline ends. The CDR3 runs to 15 residues. Germline V gives CDR1 SGHDT, CDR2 YYEEEE. CDR3 residues: CASSFGQGSNQPQHF. The DNA for the CDR3 is TGTGCCAGCAGCTTCGGGCAGGGAAGCAATCAGCCCCAGCATTTT. The entire variable domain, with the rest obtained from reference TRBV5-6 and TRBJ1-5, is as follows: DAGVTQSPTHLIKTRGQQVTLRCSPKSGHDTVSWYQQALGQGPQFIFQYYEEEERQRGNFPDRFSGHQFPNYSSELNVNALLLGDSALYLCASSFGQGSNQPQHFGDGTRLSIL.

This sequence joins TRBV4-2 and TRBJ2-1; tentatively, D is TRBD1 (6 bases). The CDR3 is 15 amino acids. The V end was cut by 5 bases, the J end by 4 bases, with 15 bases between. Germline CDR1 and CDR2: LGHNA and YNFKEQ. In nucleotides, the CDR3 is TGTGCCAGCAGCGCAGCCGGGACACTGTACAATGAGCAGTTCTTC. Translation gives CASSAAGTLYNEQFF.

V usage is TRBV10-1 and J usage is TRBJ1-1, with a tentative D call TRBD1 (5 bases). CDR1 is WNHNN and CDR2 is SYGVQD in the germline V gene (reference sequence). The CDR3 has 14 residues. V lost 0 bases and J 5 bases, leaving 10 bases between the germline ends. The CDR3 sequence is CASSESYWGTEAFF. As DNA, the CDR3 is TGCGCCAGCAGTGAGTCCTACTGGGGGACTGAAGCTTTCTTT.

This clone was seen a single time. The V gene is TRBV7-9, the J gene TRBJ2-7; D not certain. Trimming pared 2 bases from V and 0 bases from J, leaving 8 bases between. CDR3 size: 14 residues. The germline V gene has CDR1 SEHNR and CDR2 FQNEAQ (reference sequence). CDR3 amino acids: CASSLTVSSYEQYF. The CDR3 DNA sequence: TGTGCCAGCAGCTTAACAGTCAGCTCCTACGAGCAGTACTTC.

The chain employs TRBV7-6 and TRBJ2-3; D perhaps matches TRBD2 (5 bases). V was cut by 1 base and J by 6 bases, with 11 bases left in between. The CDR3 spans 14 residues. Germline V gene lookup returns CDR1 SGHVS and CDR2 FNYEAQ. The CDR3 DNA is TGTGCCAGCAGCTTAGGGACTCCGGTGGATACGCAGTATTTT. The encoded protein is CASSLGTPVDTQYF. Full variable domain (remainder filled in from reference TRBV7-6 and TRBJ2-3): GAGVSQSPRYKVTKRGQDVALRCDPISGHVSLYWYRQALGQGPEFLTYFNYEAQQDKSGLPNDRFSAERPEGSISTLTIQRTEQRDSAMYRCASSLGTPVDTQYFGPGTRLTVL.

The chain employs TRBV6-1 and TRBJ1-2; 8 nucleotides match TRBD1. With V trimmed by 2 bases and J by 0 bases, 11 bases remained unmatched. CDR1 is MNHNS, CDR2 SASEGT, per germline. This CDR3 spans 18 amino acids. The CDR3 sequence is CASSERWTGTGANYGYTF. CDR3 DNA: TGTGCCAGCAGTGAAAGATGGACGGGGACAGGAGCTAACTATGGCTACACCTTC.

The J gene is TRBJ2-7, the V gene TRBV11-2, with TRBD1 identical over 7 bases. Germline lookup yields CDR1 SGHAT and CDR2 FQNNGV. The CDR3 length is 15 residues. Unmatched junction bases numbered 5, after V lost 0 bases and J lost 3 bases. CDR3 residues: CASSLETGDFYEQYF. The CDR3 DNA reads as TGTGCCAGCAGCTTAGAAACAGGGGATTTCTACGAGCAGTACTTC.

The rearrangement uses TRBV30 and TRBJ2-2; D not resolved. Between the trimmed V and J ends, which lost 1 base and 5 bases, there was a span of 11 bases. This CDR3 has 14 residues. CDR1 is GTSNPN and CDR2 is SVGIG in the germline V gene (reference sequence). The CDR3 sequence: CAWSEGLKTGELFF. The CDR3 DNA sequence: TGTGCCTGGAGTGAAGGGCTGAAGACCGGGGAGCTGTTTTTT.

V gene TRBV14 combines with J gene TRBJ2-5, with D possibly being TRBD1 (7 bases). CDR1 SGHDN and CDR2 FVKESK come from the germline V gene. The CDR3 sequence is 16 residues long. The V and J ends lost 6 bases and 3 bases respectively, with 20 bases between them. CDR3 nucleotide sequence: TGTGCCAGCAGACCACTCGGGAGCGACAGGGAAGAGACCCAGTACTTC. Translation gives CASRPLGSDREETQYF.